This TCR beta chain was observed in a study of T cell changes during pregnancy in multiple sclerosis. The repertoire was sequenced with immunoSEQ multiplex PCR; TCRdb's copy has only in-frame clones and lacks some. The table includes tens of thousands of clones, about 92% detected once. Trimming took 0 bases from V and 8 from J, leaving 8 bases between them. The V gene's germline CDR1 is SGHVS and CDR2 FQNEAQ. The CDR3 spans 13 residues. V gene TRBV7-8 combines with J gene TRBJ1-3; D is undetermined. The sequencing used peripheral blood, collected in the first trimester of pregnancy. The clonotype comes from a female donor in good health, enrolled as a control in a pregnancy study. The CDR3 region has the DNA TGTGCCAGCAGCTTAGCCAGCGGGGACACCATATATTTT. Protein sequence: CASSLASGDTIYF.